This T cell receptor (beta chain) appears in the sequencing data of a study of T cell responses to AZD1222 COVID-19 vaccine. With regard to this clone: Its antigen is currently unknown.

Repertoires were generated with immunoSEQ multiplex PCR, while TCRdb's copy carries only in-frame clones and drops some. The data hold some 50,000 clones, with 70% to 85% observed a single time. Study outcomes and limitations: The study reported that nearly half of spike-specific TCRs target unmutated variant regions.

The CDR3 is 14 residues long. V shed 0 bases and J shed 10 bases, with 18 bases lying between them. The germline V gene has CDR1 GTSNPN and CDR2 SVGIG (reference sequence). The sequencing used peripheral blood, collected on day 0 of MenACWY control vaccination. The V and J genes are TRBV30 and TRBJ1-2, with D perhaps matching TRBD1 (6 bases). This TCR came from an adult in good health. For the CDR3, the DNA is TGTGCCTGGAGTGTACTTTTGGGTTCGGGGGCCTACACCTTC. This sequence encodes CAWSVLLGSGAYTF.